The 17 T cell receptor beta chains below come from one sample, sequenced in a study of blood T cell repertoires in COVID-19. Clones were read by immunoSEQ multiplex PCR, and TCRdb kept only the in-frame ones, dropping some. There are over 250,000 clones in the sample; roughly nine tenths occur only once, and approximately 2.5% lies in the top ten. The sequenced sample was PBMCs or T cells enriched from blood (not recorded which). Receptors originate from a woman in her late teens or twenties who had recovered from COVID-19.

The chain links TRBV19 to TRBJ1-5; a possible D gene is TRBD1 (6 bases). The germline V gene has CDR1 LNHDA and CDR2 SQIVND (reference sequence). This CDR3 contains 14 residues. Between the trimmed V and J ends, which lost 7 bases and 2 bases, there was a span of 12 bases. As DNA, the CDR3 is TGTGCCAGTACCCCAGGGGCAGGCAATCAGCCCCAGCATTTT. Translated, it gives CASTPGAGNQPQHF.

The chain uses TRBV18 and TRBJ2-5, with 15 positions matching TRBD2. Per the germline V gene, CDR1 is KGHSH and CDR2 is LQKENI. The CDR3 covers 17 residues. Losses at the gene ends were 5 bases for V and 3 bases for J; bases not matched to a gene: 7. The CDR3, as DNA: TGTGCCAGCTCATCCGGACTAGCGGGAGGGCCGGAAGAGACCCAGTACTTC. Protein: CASSSGLAGGPEETQYF.

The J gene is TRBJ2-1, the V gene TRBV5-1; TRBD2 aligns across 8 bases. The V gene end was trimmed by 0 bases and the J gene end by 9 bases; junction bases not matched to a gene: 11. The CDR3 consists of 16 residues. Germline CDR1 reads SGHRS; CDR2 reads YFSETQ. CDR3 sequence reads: CASSLVGGARFVEQFF. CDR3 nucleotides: TGCGCCAGCAGCTTGGTCGGGGGGGCGCGGTTCGTTGAGCAGTTCTTC.

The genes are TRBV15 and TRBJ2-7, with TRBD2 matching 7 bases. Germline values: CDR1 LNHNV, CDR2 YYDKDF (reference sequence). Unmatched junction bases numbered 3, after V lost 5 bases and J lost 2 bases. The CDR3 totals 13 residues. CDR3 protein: CATSGGETYEQYF. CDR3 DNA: TGTGCCACCAGCGGGGGGGAAACCTACGAGCAGTACTTC.

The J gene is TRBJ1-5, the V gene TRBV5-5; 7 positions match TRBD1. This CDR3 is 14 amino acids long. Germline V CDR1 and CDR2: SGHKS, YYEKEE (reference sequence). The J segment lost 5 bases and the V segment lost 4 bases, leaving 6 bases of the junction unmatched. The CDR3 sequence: CASSPDRVYQPQHF. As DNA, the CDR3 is TGTGCCAGCAGCCCCGACAGGGTCTATCAGCCCCAGCATTTT.

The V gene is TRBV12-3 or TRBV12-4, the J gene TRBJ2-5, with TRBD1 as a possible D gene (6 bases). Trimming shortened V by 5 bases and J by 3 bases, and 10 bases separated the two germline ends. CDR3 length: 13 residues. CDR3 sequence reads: CASSLGQKETQYF. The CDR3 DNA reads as TGTGCCAGCAGTCTGGGACAAAAAGAGACCCAGTACTTC.

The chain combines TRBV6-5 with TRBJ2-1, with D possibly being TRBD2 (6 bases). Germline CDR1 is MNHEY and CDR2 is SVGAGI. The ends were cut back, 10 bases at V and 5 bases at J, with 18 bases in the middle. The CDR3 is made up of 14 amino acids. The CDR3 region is CATGRGGWDNEQFF. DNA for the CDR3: TGTGCCACCGGACGGGGAGGCTGGGACAATGAGCAGTTCTTC.

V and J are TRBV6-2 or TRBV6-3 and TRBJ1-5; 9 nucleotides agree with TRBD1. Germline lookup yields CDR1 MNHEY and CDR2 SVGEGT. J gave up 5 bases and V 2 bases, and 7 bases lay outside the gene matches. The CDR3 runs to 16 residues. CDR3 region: CASSYTWTGEDQPQHF. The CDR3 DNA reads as TGTGCCAGCAGTTACACGTGGACAGGGGAAGATCAGCCCCAGCATTTT.

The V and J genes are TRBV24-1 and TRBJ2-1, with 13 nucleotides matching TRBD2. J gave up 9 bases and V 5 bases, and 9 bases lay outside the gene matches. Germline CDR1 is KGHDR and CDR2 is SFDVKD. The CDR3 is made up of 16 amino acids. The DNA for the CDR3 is TGTGCCACCAGTGCCAAACTAGCGGGAGGGCCGGGTGAGCAGTTCTTC. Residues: CATSAKLAGGPGEQFF.

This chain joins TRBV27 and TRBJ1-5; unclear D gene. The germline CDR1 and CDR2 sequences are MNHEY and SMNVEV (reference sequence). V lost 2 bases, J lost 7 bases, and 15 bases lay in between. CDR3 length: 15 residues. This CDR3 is CASSLAGTDLQPQHF. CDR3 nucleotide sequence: TGTGCCAGCAGTTTAGCGGGTACAGATTTGCAGCCCCAGCATTTT.

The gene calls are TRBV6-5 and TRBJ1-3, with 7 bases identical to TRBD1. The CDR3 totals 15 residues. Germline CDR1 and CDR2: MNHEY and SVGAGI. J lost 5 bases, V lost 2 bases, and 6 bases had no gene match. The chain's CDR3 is CASSYGQDRRNTIYF. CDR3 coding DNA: TGTGCCAGCAGTTACGGACAGGATCGGCGAAACACCATATATTTT.

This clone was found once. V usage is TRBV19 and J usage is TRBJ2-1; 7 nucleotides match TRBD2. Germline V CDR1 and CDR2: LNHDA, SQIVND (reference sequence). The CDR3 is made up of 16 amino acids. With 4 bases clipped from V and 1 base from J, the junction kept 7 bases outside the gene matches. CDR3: CASSTPSAGSYNEQFF. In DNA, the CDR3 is TGTGCCAGTAGTACCCCATCAGCGGGGTCCTACAATGAGCAGTTCTTC.

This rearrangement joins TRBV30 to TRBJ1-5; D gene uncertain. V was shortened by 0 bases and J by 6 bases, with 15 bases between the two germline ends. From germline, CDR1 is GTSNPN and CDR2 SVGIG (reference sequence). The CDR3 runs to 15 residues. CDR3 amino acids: CAWSVRGGLGQPQHF. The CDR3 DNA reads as TGTGCCTGGAGTGTACGGGGAGGGCTAGGTCAGCCCCAGCATTTT.

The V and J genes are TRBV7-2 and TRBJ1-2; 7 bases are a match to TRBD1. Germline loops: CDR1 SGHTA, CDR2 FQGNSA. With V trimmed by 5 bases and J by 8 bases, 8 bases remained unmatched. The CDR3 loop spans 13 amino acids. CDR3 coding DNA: TGTGCCAGCAGCGGACAGGTGTTCGAGGGCTACACCTTC. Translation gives CASSGQVFEGYTF.

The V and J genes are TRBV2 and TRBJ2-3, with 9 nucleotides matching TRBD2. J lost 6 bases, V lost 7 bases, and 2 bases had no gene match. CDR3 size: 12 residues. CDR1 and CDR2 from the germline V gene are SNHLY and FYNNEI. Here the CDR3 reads CASIGLADTQYF. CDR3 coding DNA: TGTGCCAGCATTGGACTAGCGGATACGCAGTATTTT.

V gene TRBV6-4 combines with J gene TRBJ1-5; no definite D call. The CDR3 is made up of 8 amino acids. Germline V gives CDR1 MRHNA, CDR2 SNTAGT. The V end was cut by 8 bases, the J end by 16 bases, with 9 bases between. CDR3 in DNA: TGTGCCAGCCGTGCTTATCATTTT. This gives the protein CASRAYHF.

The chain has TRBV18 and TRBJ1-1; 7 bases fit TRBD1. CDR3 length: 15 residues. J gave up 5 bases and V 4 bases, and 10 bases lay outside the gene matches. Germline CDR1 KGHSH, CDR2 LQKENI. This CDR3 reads CASSRRQGRRTEAFF. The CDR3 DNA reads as TGTGCCAGCTCACGCAGACAGGGTCGGAGGACTGAAGCTTTCTTT.